Following are 19 T cell receptor beta chains from one sample sequenced in a study of blood T cell repertoires in COVID-19. The protocol was immunoSEQ multiplex PCR, while the TCRdb copy is restricted to in-frame clones and leaves out a portion. The table has tens of thousands of clones, roughly nine tenths seen once. Sequencing used peripheral blood. The source of these receptors is a woman aged 55-75 years with active or convalescent COVID-19.

This rearrangement joins TRBV29-1 to TRBJ1-1; 9 nucleotides match TRBD1. This CDR3 spans 12 amino acids. Germline loops: CDR1 SQVTM, CDR2 ANQGSEA. The junction had 8 bases not matched to a gene; V was cut back by 7 bases and J by 8 bases. The CDR3 DNA is TGCAGCGCTGGACGGACAGGGGAAGAAGCTTTCTTT. Its translation: CSAGRTGEEAFF.

This chain uses TRBV2 with TRBJ1-5; 7 bases are a match to TRBD1. CDR3 length equals 15 residues. Germline assignment: CDR1 SNHLY and CDR2 FYNNEI. With 6 bases clipped from V and 2 bases from J, the junction kept 7 bases outside the gene matches. CDR3 residues: CASRRTGTRNQPQHF. The CDR3 DNA follows: TGTGCCAGCAGACGGACAGGCACCCGCAATCAGCCCCAGCATTTT.

The chain links TRBV28 to TRBJ1-2, with 7 bases aligning to TRBD1. V dropped 6 bases and J dropped 8; count of bases not matched to a gene: 9. The CDR3 runs 13 residues. Germline CDR1 and CDR2: MDHEN and SYDVKM. For the CDR3, the DNA is TGTGCCAGCAGCATGGGACAGCGAGGGGGCTACACCTTC. Residues: CASSMGQRGGYTF.

V usage is TRBV29-1 and J usage is TRBJ2-1; D gene uncertain. CDR1 is SQVTM and CDR2 is ANQGSEA in the germline V gene. CDR3 length: 10 amino acids. Trimming took off 2 bases at V and 8 bases at J, with 4 bases between the two ends. CDR3 sequence: CSVEFYEQFF. DNA of the CDR3: TGCAGCGTTGAATTCTATGAGCAGTTCTTC.

The chain links TRBV28 to TRBJ1-1, with D unclear. CDR1 and CDR2 (germline): MDHEN, SYDVKM. Trimming shortened V by 4 bases and J by 4 bases, and 13 bases separated the two germline ends. The CDR3 loop spans 14 amino acids. CDR3 amino acids: CASSSGTLGTEAFF. The CDR3 bases are TGTGCCAGCAGTTCGGGAACCTTGGGCACTGAAGCTTTCTTT.

This clone was seen only a few times. The rearrangement links TRBV21-1 to TRBJ1-5. TRBV21-1 is a listed pseudogene. The CDR3 extends over 15 amino acids. The CDR3 is CASSTRDSERQPQHF. DNA of the CDR3: TGTGCCAGCAGCACAAGGGACTCAGAGAGGCAGCCCCAGCATTTT.

V usage is TRBV28 and J usage is TRBJ2-7; TRBD1 matches at 7 bases. The CDR3 contains 13 residues. V shed 8 bases, J shed 6 bases, and the junction held 10 bases outside the gene matches. The germline CDR1 and CDR2 sequences are MDHEN and SYDVKM. CDR3 sequence: CASGPGQFFEQYF. As DNA, the CDR3 is TGTGCCAGCGGACCGGGACAGTTTTTCGAGCAGTACTTC.

V is TRBV10-3 and J is TRBJ2-7; the match to TRBD1 covers 9 bases. V lost 6 bases to trimming and J lost 1 base; unmatched junction nucleotides: 1. The CDR3 sequence is 13 residues long. The germline V gene has CDR1 ENHRY and CDR2 SYGVKD. CDR3 nucleotides: TGTGCCATCAGAGGACAGGGGTCCTACGAGCAGTACTTC. Protein: CAIRGQGSYEQYF.

The chain joins TRBV6-4 to TRBJ2-3, with 9 bases lining up with TRBD2. Germline assignment: CDR1 MRHNA and CDR2 SNTAGT. There are 15 residues in the CDR3. V dropped 4 bases and J dropped 5; count of bases not matched to a gene: 7. The CDR3 reads CASSASGTTGDTQYF. CDR3 sequence (DNA): TGTGCCAGCAGTGCTAGCGGGACCACGGGAGATACGCAGTATTTT.

The chain links TRBV12-3 or TRBV12-4 to TRBJ1-1; D perhaps matches TRBD1 (6 bases). With 6 bases removed from V and 5 bases from J, the gap between germline ends came to 13 bases. This CDR3 has 13 amino acids. The CDR3 DNA follows: TGTGCCAGCAGGCAACAGGGTGTAACTGAAGCTTTCTTT. Protein product: CASRQQGVTEAFF.

The table lists this clone with a count of one. The chain recombines TRBV28 with TRBJ1-4; 8 nucleotides align to TRBD1. This CDR3 region has 15 residues. Germline loops: CDR1 MDHEN, CDR2 SYDVKM. Losses at the gene ends were 4 bases for V and 8 bases for J; bases not matched to a gene: 9. The CDR3 coding sequence is TGTGCCAGCAGTTCTTATCAGGGGGCGGGAGAAAAACTGTTTTTT. Its translation is CASSSYQGAGEKLFF.

This chain links TRBV16 with TRBJ1-5; D not certain. The CDR3 is 14 residues long. Trimming took off 0 bases at V and 5 bases at J, with 8 bases between the two ends. Germline lookup yields CDR1 KGHSY and CDR2 FQNENV. This CDR3 is CASSQSGVDQPQHF. For the CDR3, the DNA is TGTGCCAGCAGCCAATCCGGGGTCGATCAGCCCCAGCATTTT.

This chain connects TRBV9 to TRBJ2-7; TRBD2 might be the D (6 bases). Germline CDR1 reads SGDLS; CDR2 reads YYNGEE. The CDR3 has 15 amino acids. V was clipped by 1 base and J by 3 bases, with 14 bases between them. The DNA of the CDR3 is TGTGCCAGCAGCGTATTTGGAGGGGCGCTCTACGAGCAGTACTTC. It specifies CASSVFGGALYEQYF.

The V and J genes are TRBV28 and TRBJ1-2; the D gene is possibly TRBD1 (6 bases). From germline, CDR1 is MDHEN and CDR2 SYDVKM. Trimming took off 2 bases at V and 1 base at J, with 8 bases between the two ends. The CDR3 is 14 amino acids. The CDR3 sequence: CASSLDRINYGYTF. The CDR3, as DNA: TGTGCCAGCAGTTTAGACAGGATTAACTATGGCTACACCTTC.

This clone was observed a handful of times. The rearrangement uses TRBV30 and TRBJ1-5; maybe TRBD1 (5 bases). Germline CDR1 and CDR2: GTSNPN and SVGIG (reference sequence). The CDR3 is 15 amino acids. V was shortened by 1 base and J by 3 bases, with 13 bases between the two germline ends. CDR3 nucleotide sequence: TGTGCCTGGAGTGGGGACTTCCCATCCAATCAGCCCCAGCATTTT. This gives the protein CAWSGDFPSNQPQHF.

The V and J genes are TRBV19 and TRBJ1-5, with D unclear. The CDR3 extends over 15 amino acids. V shed 8 bases and J shed 2 bases, with 16 bases lying between them. CDR1 and CDR2 from the germline V gene are LNHDA and SQIVND (reference sequence). CDR3 nucleotide sequence: TGTGCCAGTGGCACCCTAGGCGGCGGCAATCAGCCCCAGCATTTT. Encoded protein: CASGTLGGGNQPQHF.

The gene calls are TRBV6-5 and TRBJ2-5, with 11 bases fitting TRBD2. The CDR3 sequence is 15 residues long. V lost 6 bases and J lost 5; bases outside the gene matches: 8. Germline loops: CDR1 MNHEY, CDR2 SVGAGI. In nucleotides, the CDR3 is TGTGCCAGCAGCCCCCGACTAGCGGGAATGGAGACCCAGTACTTC. Its protein is CASSPRLAGMETQYF.

The CDR3 DNA is TGTGCCATCAGTCTAACAGGGGAAGGTCAGCCCCAGCATTTT. Its translation is CAISLTGEGQPQHF. V and J are TRBV10-3 and TRBJ1-5; 7 nucleotides agree with TRBD1. From germline, CDR1 is ENHRY and CDR2 SYGVKD. Unmatched junction bases numbered 7, after V lost 5 bases and J lost 6 bases. The CDR3 sequence is 14 residues long.

This clone showed up just once. This sequence joins TRBV6-5 and TRBJ1-5; no firm D call. Germline CDR1 reads MNHEY; CDR2 reads SVGAGI. This CDR3 spans 15 amino acids. V was trimmed by 2 bases and J by 4 bases, leaving 12 bases between them. CDR3 in DNA: TGTGCCAGCAGTTACCCTCCTGAACAGAATCAGCCCCAGCATTTT. Protein: CASSYPPEQNQPQHF.